This T cell receptor beta chain was captured by sequencing in a study of monozygotic twins with inflammatory bowel disease. Findings and caveats of the study: Lower sharing of clonotypes with other individuals was seen in IBD patients than in healthy twins. This was most marked in patients showing signs of disease activity.

Blood samples of roughly 2.5 ml were drawn from every donor. For this clonotype: Antigen specificity is unknown.

Two rounds of nested PCR, of about 16 and 10 cycles, were run on TCRalpha and TCRbeta cDNA. TCRdb derives one entry per CDR3 protein from the 5' RACE reads, leaving out DNA. The sample shows a few hundred thousand distinct CDR3 sequences, and less than 2% sits with its ten largest clones. The CDR3 has 14 residues. Looked up from germline, CDR1 is SNHLY and CDR2 is FYNNEI. Sequencing was done on a sample of blood. The chain recombines TRBV2 with TRBJ2-5; TCRdb's D gene call, TRBD2, goes unchecked for lack of DNA. This sequence originates from a human donor with ulcerative colitis or Crohn's disease, or a healthy co-twin of an affected twin (not recorded which). The CDR3 region is CASRGPSGEETQYF.